These 9 T cell receptor beta chains originate from one sample sequenced in a study of PD-1 blockade in classical Hodgkin lymphoma. Documented time point: cycle 4 day 1 (C4D1), after less than 7 weeks of nivolumab. After autologous stem cell transplantation all patients relapsed, and prior brentuximab vedotin exposure differed between cohorts. The method was immunoSEQ multiplex PCR; TCRdb's version includes in-frame clones alone and lacks a portion of them. Of under 60,000 clones listed, approximately 86% are singletons. The specimen comprised peripheral blood mononuclear cells (PBMCs), sampled before the fourth cycle of nivolumab. These receptors came from a human donor with classical Hodgkin lymphoma.

The CDR3 nucleotides read TGTGCCAGCAGCTTGGCTGGGGGGGGCCACAATGAGCAGTTCTTC. Translating it yields CASSLAGGGHNEQFF. V is TRBV5-4 and J is TRBJ2-1; TRBD2 is a possible D gene (7 bases). The V gene lost 0 bases and the J gene lost 5 bases, with 12 bases spanning the gap. Germline V gene sequence: CDR1 SGHNT, CDR2 YYREEE (reference sequence). The CDR3 length is 15 residues.

This clone has just a few counts. The chain employs TRBV4-3 and TRBJ1-1; perhaps TRBD1 as D (6 bases). Per germline, CDR1 LGHNA and CDR2 YSLEER. The CDR3 runs to 12 residues. With 0 bases removed from V and 9 bases from J, the gap between germline ends came to 8 bases. The CDR3 nucleotides read TGCGCCAGCAGCCAAGATGGGGGGCAAGCTTTCTTT. Its protein is CASSQDGGQAFF.

The chain is built from TRBV27 and TRBJ2-1; D unclear. V lost 7 bases and J lost 0, with 13 bases in between. The CDR3 sequence is 15 residues long. CDR1 MNHEY and CDR2 SMNVEV come from the germline V gene (reference sequence). The CDR3 is CASTPQASSYNEQFF. DNA of the CDR3: TGTGCCAGCACCCCCCAGGCGAGCTCCTACAATGAGCAGTTCTTC.

The chain uses TRBV27 and TRBJ2-4; TRBD2 matches 15 bases. V shed 6 bases and J 9 bases; nucleotides not matched to a gene: 9. There are 16 residues in the CDR3. The germline V gene has CDR1 MNHEY and CDR2 SMNVEV (reference sequence). The CDR3 nucleotides read TGTGCCAGCAGCCCACCGGGACTAGCGGGAGGAGGCATTCAGTACTTC. Translating it yields CASSPPGLAGGGIQYF.

This clone was recorded only once. The rearrangement joins TRBV19 to TRBJ1-1; D call uncertain. The germline CDR1 and CDR2 sequences are LNHDA and SQIVND (reference sequence). The CDR3 has 13 residues. Between the trimmed V and J ends, which lost 5 bases and 12 bases, there was a span of 19 bases. The CDR3 DNA reads TGTGCCAGTAGTCCAGCGTCCACCCGTGGATCTTTCTTT. Encoded protein: CASSPASTRGSFF. The full variable domain, completed using reference TRBV19 and TRBJ1-1, is DGGITQSPKYLFRKEGQNVTLSCEQNLNHDAMYWYRQDPGQGLRLIYYSQIVNDFQKGDIAEGYSVSREKKESFPLTVTSAQKNPTAFYLCASSPASTRGSFFGQGTRLTVV.

The chain links TRBV25-1 to TRBJ2-7, with D unclear. The germline V gene has CDR1 MGHDK and CDR2 SYGVNS. This CDR3 contains 11 residues. V was pared by 6 bases and J by 3 bases, with 6 bases between. For the CDR3, the DNA is TGTGCCAGCAGCATACTCTACGAGCAGTACTTC. Its protein is CASSILYEQYF.

V usage is TRBV5-1 and J usage is TRBJ1-4, with 9 bases matching TRBD1. The trim removed 2 bases at V and 8 bases at J, leaving 7 bases unmatched. The CDR3 is made up of 15 amino acids. Germline V lookup: CDR1 SGHRS, CDR2 YFSETQ. CDR3 amino acids: CASSFGDRDGEKLFF. As DNA, the CDR3 is TGCGCCAGCAGCTTCGGGGACAGGGATGGCGAAAAACTGTTTTTT.

The genes are TRBV7-9 and TRBJ1-4; TRBD1 agrees at 8 bases. CDR3 size: 14 residues. Looked up from germline, CDR1 is SEHNR and CDR2 is FQNEAQ (reference sequence). V trimming: 4 bases; J trimming: 8 bases; junction bases outside the gene matches: 6. CDR3 region: CASSSGQGKEKLFF. DNA of the CDR3: TGTGCCAGCAGCTCCGGACAGGGAAAGGAAAAACTGTTTTTT.

The chain couples TRBV6-4 to TRBJ2-3, with 7 bases fitting TRBD2. The length of the CDR3 is 15 residues. The germline V gene encodes CDR1 MRHNA and CDR2 SNTAGT. V was pared by 3 bases and J by 1 base, with 4 bases of the junction left unmatched. The CDR3 DNA reads as TGTGCCAGCAGTGAACAGCGGGGAGGCACAGATACGCAGTATTTT. Residues: CASSEQRGGTDTQYF.